Described below is a single T cell receptor (beta chain) sequence and its context. Its target is not known. These data originate in a study of identical twins. The study's findings and limits: Beta out-of-frame sequences showed weaker excess twin sharing.

TCRdb re-derived calls from the 5' RACE reads in MiXCR, one entry per CDR3 protein. The repertoire holds 470,000 or so distinct CDR3 sequences, 24% seen once, with about 2.9% in the top ten. The CDR3 loop spans 14 amino acids. The germline CDR1 and CDR2 sequences are SGHKS and YYEKEE (reference sequence). Between the trimmed V and J ends, which lost 4 bases and 0 bases, there was a span of 10 bases. These data also formed part of another study, on T cells expressing NK-cell markers.

The sample was CD4+ T cells sorted from blood. The receptor was isolated from a woman between 18 and 29 years old in good health. The V call is TRBV5-5, the J call TRBJ2-5; weak D call: TRBD1 (7 bases). In DNA, the CDR3 is TGTGCCAGCAGCGCGGGACAGAACCAAGAGACCCAGTACTTC. It is translated as CASSAGQNQETQYF.